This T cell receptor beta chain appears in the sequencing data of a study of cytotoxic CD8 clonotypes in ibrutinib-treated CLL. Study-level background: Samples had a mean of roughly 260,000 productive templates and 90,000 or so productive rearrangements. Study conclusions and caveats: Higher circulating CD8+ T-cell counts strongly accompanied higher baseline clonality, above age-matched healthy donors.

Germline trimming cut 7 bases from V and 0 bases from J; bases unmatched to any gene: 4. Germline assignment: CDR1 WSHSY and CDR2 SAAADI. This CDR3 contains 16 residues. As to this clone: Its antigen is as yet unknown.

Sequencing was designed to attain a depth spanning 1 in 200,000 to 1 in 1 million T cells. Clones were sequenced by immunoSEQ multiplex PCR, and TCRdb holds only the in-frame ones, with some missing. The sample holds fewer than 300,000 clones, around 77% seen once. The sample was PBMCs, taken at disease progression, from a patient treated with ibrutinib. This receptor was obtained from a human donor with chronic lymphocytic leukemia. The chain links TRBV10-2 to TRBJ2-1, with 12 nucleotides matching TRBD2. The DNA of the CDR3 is TGCGCCAGCATTTCTAGCGGGAGGGACTCCTACAATGAGCAGTTCTTC. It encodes CASISSGRDSYNEQFF.